This T cell receptor (beta chain) was retrieved from a study of blood T cell repertoires in COVID-19 (dated by TCRdb to the early 2020s). Regarding the research as a whole: Samples from collaborators originated in the United States, Italy and Spain and spanned both the acute and convalescent phases of COVID-19. The prospective study material was composed of cDNA or gDNA derived from T cells, B-cell-depleted T cells, or PBMCs. Sample metadata almost always included a de-identified subject ID, COVID-19 status, age in years and sex. Samples were obtained from the ongoing ImmuneRACE study (first 160 participants) and from 1,200 or so subjects provided by 6 global collaborators. Where HLA class I and class II types were available, the types were taken from metadata supplied by the sample provider, not from assay-based typing. The repertoires were made available in a free public database intended to serve as a resource for research on the immune response to SARS-CoV-2. The dataset comprised deeply sampled blood TCRbeta repertoires from subjects exposed to, actively infected with, or recovered from COVID-19.

TCRbeta CDR3 regions were amplified from genomic DNA by means of the immunoSEQ Assay, a bias-controlled multiplex PCR. Regarding the original processing steps: The number of nucleated cells in each sample was estimated from the amplification of reference gene primers within the assay. To quantify the absolute abundance of each unique TCRbeta CDR3 rearrangement, sequence reads were collapsed and filtered. For each sample, productive Simpson clonality was calculated by taking the square root of Simpson's diversity index across productive rearrangements. TCRdb carries this immuneACCESS record with in-frame sequences only. Its versions omit some clonotypes, under half of them owing to an unresolved V gene in the studies checked, with the rest unexplained. The V and J calls and the clone size are those of that table, but D and trimming were determined from the DNA. The sample has under 35,000 clones on record, roughly four fifths of them singletons. The ten biggest clones cover less than 30% of the sample.

Each collaborating institution followed its own protocols to collect whole blood in K2EDTA tubes. For TCRbeta analysis, collaborators shipped samples in one of three forms: frozen whole blood, isolated PBMCs, or DNA extracted from either of those sample types. Here is what the overall study found, with its caveats: The amount of clinical and demographic metadata varied by source and participant and was provided uncurated.

Trimming costs V 2 bases and J 4 bases, and their ends lie 6 bases apart. From its cysteine to its phenylalanine, the CDR3 spans 13 amino acids. CDR3 DNA only is kept here, 39 bases in frame from base 1. In the germline V gene (reference sequence), CDR1 corresponds to MNHEY and CDR2 to SMNVEV. About this clone: The clone's antigen remains unknown. Base qualities were left out, and no much larger clone turns up one base away.

The sequenced material came from peripheral blood. The clonotype was recovered from a man aged 65 to 79 with active COVID-19. Recombination connected TRBV27 to TRBJ2-1, and the D gene may be TRBD2, 5 bases matching. The CDR3 reads as follows: CASSLTGYNEQFF. The DNA is as follows: TGTGCCAGCAGTTTAACGGGATACAATGAGCAGTTCTTC.